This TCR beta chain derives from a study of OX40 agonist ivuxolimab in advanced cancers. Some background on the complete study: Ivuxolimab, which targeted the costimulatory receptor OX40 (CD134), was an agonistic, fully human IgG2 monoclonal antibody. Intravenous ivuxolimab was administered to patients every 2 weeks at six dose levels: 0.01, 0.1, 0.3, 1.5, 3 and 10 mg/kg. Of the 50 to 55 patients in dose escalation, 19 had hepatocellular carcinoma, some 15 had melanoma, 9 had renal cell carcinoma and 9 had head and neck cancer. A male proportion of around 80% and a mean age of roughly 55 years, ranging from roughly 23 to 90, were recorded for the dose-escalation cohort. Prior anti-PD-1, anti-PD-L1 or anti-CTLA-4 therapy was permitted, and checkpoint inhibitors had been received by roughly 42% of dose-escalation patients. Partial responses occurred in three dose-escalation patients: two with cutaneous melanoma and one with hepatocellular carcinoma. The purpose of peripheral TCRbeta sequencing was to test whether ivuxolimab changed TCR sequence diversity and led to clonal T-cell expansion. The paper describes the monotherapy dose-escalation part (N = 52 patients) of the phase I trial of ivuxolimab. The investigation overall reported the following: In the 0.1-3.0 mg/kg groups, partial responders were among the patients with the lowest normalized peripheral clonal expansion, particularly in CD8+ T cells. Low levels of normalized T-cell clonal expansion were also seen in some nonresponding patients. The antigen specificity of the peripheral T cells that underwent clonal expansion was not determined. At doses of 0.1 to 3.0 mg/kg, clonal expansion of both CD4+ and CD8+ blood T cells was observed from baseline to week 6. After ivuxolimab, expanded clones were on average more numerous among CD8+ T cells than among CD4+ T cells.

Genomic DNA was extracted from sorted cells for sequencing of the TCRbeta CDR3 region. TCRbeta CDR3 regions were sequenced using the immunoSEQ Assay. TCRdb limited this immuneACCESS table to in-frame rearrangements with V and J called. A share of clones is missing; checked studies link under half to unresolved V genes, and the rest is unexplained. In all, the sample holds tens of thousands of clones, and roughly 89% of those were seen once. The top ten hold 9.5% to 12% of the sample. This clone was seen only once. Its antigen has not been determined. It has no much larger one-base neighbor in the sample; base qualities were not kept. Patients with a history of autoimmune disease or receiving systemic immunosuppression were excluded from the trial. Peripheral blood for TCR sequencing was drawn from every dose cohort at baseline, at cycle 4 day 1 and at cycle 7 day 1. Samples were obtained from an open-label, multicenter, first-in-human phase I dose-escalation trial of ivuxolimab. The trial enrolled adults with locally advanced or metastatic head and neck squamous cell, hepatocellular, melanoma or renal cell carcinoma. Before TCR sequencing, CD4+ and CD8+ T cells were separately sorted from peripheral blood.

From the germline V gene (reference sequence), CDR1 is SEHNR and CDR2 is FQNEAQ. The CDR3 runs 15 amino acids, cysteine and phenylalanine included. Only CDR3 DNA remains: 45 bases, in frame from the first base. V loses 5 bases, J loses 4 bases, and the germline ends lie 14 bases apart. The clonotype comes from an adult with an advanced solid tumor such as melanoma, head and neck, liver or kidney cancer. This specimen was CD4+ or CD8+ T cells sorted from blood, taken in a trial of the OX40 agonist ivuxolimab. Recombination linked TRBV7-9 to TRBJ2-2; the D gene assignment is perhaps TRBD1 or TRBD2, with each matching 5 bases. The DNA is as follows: TGTGCCAGCAGCCTCGGGACGGTGAGCACCGGGGAGCTGTTTTTT. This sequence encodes CASSLGTVSTGELFF.